This passage covers 16 T cell receptor beta chains from one sample sequenced in a study of CXCR3-negative and CXCR3-positive naive CD8 T cells (dated by TCRdb to the late 2010s). The listed sequencing device is NextSeq 550. The Human TCR Profiling Kit (MiLaboratory) was used to make UMI-labeled 5' RACE TRB cDNA libraries. After TCRdb reprocessed the reads, each CDR3 protein sequence was kept as one row, without DNA. In this sample's table one finds 69,000 or so distinct CDR3 sequences. The ten top clones hold 1.5% of the sample. The sequenced sample consisted of naive CXCR3- CD8+ T cells from blood. Per the publication, the cell subset or site label means: CD45RO-CCR7+CD27+CD95- naive CD8+ T cells lacking CXCR3 (TNR3-). These receptors were obtained from a human donor in good health. Some clones in this sample may be carry-over from other donors' samples.

J is TRBJ1-1 and V is TRBV28. The CDR3 spans 13 residues. Germline CDR1 is MDHEN and CDR2 is SYDVKM. CDR3 residues: CASSFDRNTEAFF.

The gene calls are TRBV6-2 or TRBV6-3 and TRBJ2-7; TCRdb's D gene call, TRBD1, goes unchecked for lack of DNA. Germline loops: CDR1 MNHEY, CDR2 SVGEGT. This CDR3 comprises 15 residues. The CDR3: CASSSTGIPLYEQYF.

The rearrangement uses TRBV10-3 and TRBJ1-1; TCRdb outputs TRBD1, but without DNA this stays unchecked. The germline gives CDR1 ENHRY, CDR2 SYGVKD. The CDR3 has 12 amino acids. CDR3 sequence reads: CAINTGDTEAFF.

The chain uses TRBV7-9 and TRBJ1-5. Germline V gene data show CDR1 as SEHNR and CDR2 as FQNEAQ (reference sequence). CDR3 size: 14 residues. The CDR3 is CASSSTDRIGPQHF.

Measured by frequency, this clonotype is medium-sized. The genes are TRBV29-1 and TRBJ2-2. The germline CDR1 and CDR2 sequences are SQVTM and ANQGSEA. This CDR3 region has 15 residues. The CDR3 is CSVEWETANTGELFF.

The rearrangement uses TRBV5-1 and TRBJ1-2; TCRdb lists TRBD1, though no DNA is available to test this call. Germline V gene data show CDR1 as SGHRS and CDR2 as YFSETQ. There are 15 residues in the CDR3. The CDR3 reads CANSPRRGAYYGYTF.

The chain employs TRBV29-1 and TRBJ2-2; TCRdb calls TRBD2, which cannot be checked without DNA. The V gene's germline CDR1 is SQVTM and CDR2 ANQGSEA. This CDR3 spans 15 amino acids. The CDR3 is CSAGSGLAGTGELFF.

The rearrangement joins TRBV25-1 to TRBJ2-3. CDR1 MGHDK and CDR2 SYGVNS come from the germline V gene. This CDR3 has 12 amino acids. The CDR3 loop reads CASMDGTDTQYF.

This chain joins TRBV6-2 or TRBV6-3 and TRBJ1-1; there is no DNA to check the TCRdb D call of TRBD1. CDR1 and CDR2 (germline): MNHEY, SVGEGT. CDR3 length: 14 residues. The CDR3 sequence is CASSFVRRDTEAFF.

This chain connects TRBV29-1 to TRBJ2-3; as DNA is missing, the TRBD1 call by TCRdb cannot be tested. CDR3 length: 14 residues. Germline CDR1 is SQVTM and CDR2 is ANQGSEA. The CDR3: CSVVWGDRPDTQYF.

The genes are TRBV29-1 and TRBJ2-1. This CDR3 contains 11 residues. In germline, CDR1 is SQVTM, CDR2 ANQGSEA. CDR3 sequence: CSHGMYNEQFF.

The gene calls are TRBV29-1 and TRBJ2-2; TCRdb's D call, TRBD2, is unchecked because there is no DNA. The CDR3 is made up of 14 amino acids. Germline values: CDR1 SQVTM, CDR2 ANQGSEA. The CDR3 loop reads CSARDSPSTGELFF.

The chain couples TRBV7-2 to TRBJ2-3; TCRdb calls TRBD1, which cannot be checked without DNA. The CDR3 spans 17 residues. Germline loops: CDR1 SGHTA, CDR2 FQGNSA. CDR3 residues: CASSLVGRGTSTDTQYF.

CDR3 region: CATSRGFDTLSSNQPQHF. V gene TRBV15 combines with J gene TRBJ1-5. This CDR3 has 18 amino acids. Germline-derived CDR1 and CDR2 are LNHNV and YYDKDF (reference sequence). Full variable domain (outside the CDR3, taken from reference TRBV15 and TRBJ1-5): DAMVIQNPRYQVTQFGKPVTLSCSQTLNHNVMYWYQQKSSQAPKLLFHYYDKDFNNEADTPDNFQSRRPNTSFCFLDIRSPGLGDTAMYLCATSRGFDTLSSNQPQHFGDGTRLSIL.

V gene TRBV7-8 combines with J gene TRBJ2-7. Germline CDR1 and CDR2: SGHVS and FQNEAQ. This CDR3 has 13 residues. The CDR3 spells CASSLSPFYEQYF.

The gene calls are TRBV29-1 and TRBJ2-7; TCRdb's D call of TRBD2 is untestable without DNA. Germline values: CDR1 SQVTM, CDR2 ANQGSEA. The CDR3 consists of 12 residues. Here the CDR3 reads CSVRPSGGEQYF.